The rows below give T cell receptor beta chains drawn from one sample of a study of neurological immune-mediated disorders. TCRdb used MiXCR to reprocess the 5' RACE reads, holding one entry per CDR3 protein. The sample records 45,000 to 60,000 distinct CDR3 sequences, approximately 11% being singletons. The sample was PBMCs. The receptors originated from a male donor with HTLV-1-associated myelopathy (HAM/TSP). Each CDR3 is given with its conserved first and last residue. The D gene is left open where the match is weak. Size values are once, few and many counts, or a class for expanded clones, and some rows have none.

D,V,J,size,CDR3,DNA
-,TRBV5-6,TRBJ1-5,-,CASSLVGNQPQHF,TGTGCCAGCAGCTTGGTTGGCAATCAGCCCCAGCATTTT
TRBD1,TRBV10-3,TRBJ2-3,many,CAAQPGQGLSTDTQYF,TGTGCCGCCCAACCGGGACAGGGTTTGAGCACAGATACGCAGTATTTT
-,TRBV5-1,TRBJ2-1,many,CASSLVLAYNEQFF,TGCGCCAGCAGCTTGGTTCTGGCCTACAATGAGCAGTTCTTC
TRBD1,TRBV5-1,TRBJ2-7,many,CASSPGGGSYEQYF,TGCGCCAGCAGCCCAGGGGGCGGATCGTACGAGCAGTACTTC
-,TRBV11-3,TRBJ2-1,many,CASSLEPGHEQFF,TGTGCCAGCAGCTTAGAGCCCGGCCATGAGCAGTTCTTC
-,TRBV5-5,TRBJ1-2,many,CASSLEGQPQVWAYGYTF,TGTGCCAGCAGCTTGGAAGGTCAGCCGCAGGTTTGGGCTTATGGCTACACCTTC
-,TRBV10-3,TRBJ1-5,many,CAISERRDQPQHF,TGTGCCATCAGTGAGAGACGTGATCAGCCCCAGCATTTT
-,TRBV5-5,TRBJ2-3,many,CASSFDYSTDTQYF,TGTGCCAGCAGCTTTGACTATAGCACAGATACGCAGTATTTT
TRBD1,TRBV10-2,TRBJ2-7,many,CASSEGRGHYEQYF,TGCGCCAGCAGTGAGGGCAGGGGGCATTACGAGCAGTACTTC
-,TRBV6-5,TRBJ1-3,-,CASTATPSGNTIYF,TGTGCCAGCACTGCCACCCCCTCTGGAAACACCATATATTTT
TRBD1,TRBV6-6,TRBJ1-4,-,CASSTGQGAEKLFF,TGTGCCAGCAGTACGGGACAGGGCGCCGAAAAACTGTTTTTT
-,TRBV5-1,TRBJ2-1,medium-sized,CASRLEPSNEQFF,TGCGCCAGCAGGTTAGAGCCCTCCAATGAGCAGTTCTTC
-,TRBV3-1,TRBJ1-4,many,CASSQGVINEKLFF,TGTGCCAGCAGCCAGGGGGTGATTAATGAAAAGCTGTTTTTT
-,TRBV7-9,TRBJ1-1,many,CASSLVSGKNTEAFF,TGTGCCAGCAGCTTGGTTTCAGGGAAGAACACTGAAGCTTTCTTT
TRBD2,TRBV3-1,TRBJ2-7,-,CASSQRGAGAYEQYF,TGTGCCAGCAGCCAGCGAGGGGCGGGGGCCTACGAGCAGTACTTC
TRBD1,TRBV5-1,TRBJ2-7,many,CASSPRTGGSYEQYF,TGCGCCAGCAGCCCCCGGACAGGGGGCTCCTACGAGCAGTACTTC
TRBD2,TRBV20-1,TRBJ2-5,many,CSVYGLAGQETQYF,TGCAGTGTTTACGGACTAGCGGGGCAAGAGACCCAGTACTTC
TRBD1,TRBV12-3/TRBV12-4,TRBJ2-2,many,CASSNRQGNTGELFF,TGTGCCAGCAGTAACCGACAGGGGAACACCGGGGAGCTGTTTTTT
-,TRBV7-7,TRBJ2-2,many,CASSLGAGRPGELFF,TGTGCTAGCAGCTTAGGAGCAGGGAGGCCCGGGGAGCTGTTTTTT
-,TRBV5-1,TRBJ2-7,-,CASRFIGTIYNEQFFGPGTYEQYF,-
-,TRBV6-5,TRBJ2-1,many,CASSSQGSSYNEQFF,TGTGCCAGCAGTTCTCAGGGAAGCTCCTACAATGAGCAGTTCTTC
-,TRBV7-9,TRBJ2-7,-,CASSAGGSSYEQYF,TGTGCCAGCAGCGCCGGGGGTTCATCCTACGAGCAGTACTTC
-,TRBV9,TRBJ1-1,many,CASSVVGGQNTEAFF,TGTGCCAGCAGCGTAGTTGGGGGGCAAAACACTGAAGCTTTCTTT
-,TRBV20-1,TRBJ1-4,many,CSAREGTYEKLFF,TGCAGTGCTAGAGAGGGGACTTATGAAAAACTGTTTTTT
-,TRBV4-3,TRBJ2-3,many,CASSQTQGEGADTQYF,TGCGCCAGCAGCCAAACACAGGGAGAGGGGGCAGATACGCAGTATTTT
-,TRBV18,TRBJ2-1,many,CASSPGTSSNEQFF,TGTGCCAGCTCTCCCGGGACAAGCTCCAATGAGCAGTTCTTC
TRBD2,TRBV9,TRBJ2-5,many,CASSWSTRGTRETQYF,TGTGCCAGCAGTTGGTCGACGCGGGGGACTCGGGAGACCCAGTACTTC
-,TRBV9,TRBJ1-1,many,CASSPSRGGSTEAFF,TGTGCCAGCAGCCCAAGTCGGGGGGGTAGCACTGAAGCTTTCTTT
TRBD1,TRBV5-6,TRBJ1-4,-,CASSSRDRRPKKLYF,TGTGCCAGCAGCTCCCGGGACAGGCGACCCAAAAAACTGTATTTT
-,TRBV5-1,TRBJ2-2,many,CASSPAKNTGELFF,TGCGCCAGCAGCCCGGCTAAGAACACCGGGGAGCTGTTTTTT
-,TRBV20-1,TRBJ2-1,few,CSSKQGGSYNEQFF,TGCAGTTCAAAGCAGGGTGGCTCCTACAATGAGCAGTTCTTC
-,TRBV5-1,TRBJ1-5,many,CASSLNPGQPQHF,TGCGCCAGCAGCTTGAATCCTGGGCAGCCCCAGCATTTT
-,TRBV20-1,TRBJ1-5,many,CSARTPGTGSSNQPQHF,TGCAGTGCTAGAACACCCGGTACGGGGTCGAGCAATCAGCCCCAGCATTTT
-,TRBV5-1,TRBJ2-3,many,CASYRTPSSTDTQYF,TGCGCCAGCTACCGAACGCCTTCTAGCACAGATACGCAGTATTTT
-,TRBV5-6,TRBJ2-1,-,CAGASRDFGEQFF,TGTGCCGGGGCCTCGCGAGATTTCGGTGAGCAGTTCTTC
TRBD2,TRBV5-1,TRBJ2-1,-,CASSLPSSGRVFSYNEQFF,TGCGCCAGCAGCTTGCCCTCATCGGGGAGGGTCTTCTCCTACAATGAGCAGTTCTTC